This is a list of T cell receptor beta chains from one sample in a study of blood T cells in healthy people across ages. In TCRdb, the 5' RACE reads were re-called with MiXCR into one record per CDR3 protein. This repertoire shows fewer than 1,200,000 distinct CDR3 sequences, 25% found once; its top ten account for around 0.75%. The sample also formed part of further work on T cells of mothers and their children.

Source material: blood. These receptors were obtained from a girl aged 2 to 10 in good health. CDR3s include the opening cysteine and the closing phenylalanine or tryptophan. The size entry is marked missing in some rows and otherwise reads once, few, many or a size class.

CDR3 protein: CSLGLTDKETQYF; clone size: once; V gene: TRBV20-1; J gene: TRBJ2-5
CDR3 protein: CSVEDRGEPYNEQFF; clone size: -; V gene: TRBV29-1; J gene: TRBJ2-1
CDR3 protein: CACSEKWARETGEGIGYGYTF; clone size: -; V gene: TRBV7-3; J gene: TRBJ1-2
CDR3 protein: CASSALGGFAEAFF; clone size: -; V gene: TRBV7-3; J gene: TRBJ1-1
CDR3 protein: CASSLTTPNEQYF; clone size: few; V gene: TRBV19; J gene: -
CDR3 protein: CASSKAMLGETQYF; clone size: -; V gene: TRBV21-1; J gene: TRBJ2-5
CDR3 protein: CASSSDRVGEQFF; clone size: few; V gene: TRBV7-3; J gene: TRBJ2-1
CDR3 protein: CSARSVGSYNERFF; clone size: few; V gene: TRBV20-1; J gene: TRBJ2-1
CDR3 protein: CASSPYYTEAFF; clone size: few; V gene: TRBV28; J gene: TRBJ1-1
CDR3 protein: CASSQGGGGSNQPQHF; clone size: -; V gene: TRBV4-1; J gene: TRBJ1-5
CDR3 protein: CATRGDTGELFF; clone size: few; V gene: TRBV10-1; J gene: TRBJ2-2
CDR3 protein: CATSQREETQYF; clone size: -; V gene: TRBV24-1; J gene: TRBJ2-5
CDR3 protein: CASSQDQQGYGYTF; clone size: few; V gene: TRBV4-3; J gene: TRBJ1-2
CDR3 protein: CSVDFLAGGEETQYF; clone size: -; V gene: TRBV29-1; J gene: TRBJ2-5
CDR3 protein: CASRPGRSSYNEQFF; clone size: few; V gene: TRBV12-3/TRBV12-4; J gene: TRBJ2-1
CDR3 protein: CGTGRETEAFF; clone size: few; V gene: TRBV20-1; J gene: TRBJ1-1
CDR3 protein: CASSQDDSQPYGYTF; clone size: few; V gene: TRBV4-3; J gene: TRBJ1-2
CDR3 protein: CASSIQPPGQQGYTF; clone size: -; V gene: TRBV5-1; J gene: TRBJ1-2
CDR3 protein: CASSPRGRGYTF; clone size: few; V gene: TRBV7-2; J gene: TRBJ1-2
CDR3 protein: CASSPRPGLAGAIGQETQYF; clone size: -; V gene: TRBV7-3; J gene: TRBJ2-5
CDR3 protein: CATSRGNLNGGQQFF; clone size: -; V gene: TRBV15; J gene: TRBJ2-1
CDR3 protein: CASSLDSAGDTEALF; clone size: -; V gene: TRBV27; J gene: TRBJ1-1
CDR3 protein: CASRLTLNSNQPQHF; clone size: few; V gene: TRBV19; J gene: TRBJ1-5
CDR3 protein: CASSLNTGANSPLHF; clone size: -; V gene: TRBV27; J gene: TRBJ1-6
CDR3 protein: CASSLTGGDTGELFF; clone size: many; V gene: TRBV12-3/TRBV12-4; J gene: TRBJ2-2
CDR3 protein: CASVSQEIQYF; clone size: few; V gene: TRBV11-2; J gene: TRBJ2-5
CDR3 protein: CSVDRDRGDNEQFF; clone size: -; V gene: TRBV29-1; J gene: -
CDR3 protein: CSARKTGLDVETQYF; clone size: few; V gene: TRBV20-1; J gene: TRBJ2-5
CDR3 protein: CASSRDLDSYEQYF; clone size: -; V gene: TRBV5-1; J gene: TRBJ2-7
CDR3 protein: CASRHRTHEQYF; clone size: few; V gene: TRBV12-3/TRBV12-4; J gene: TRBJ2-7
CDR3 protein: CASSLGPRTQETQYF; clone size: few; V gene: TRBV11-2; J gene: TRBJ2-5